A single sample is the source of the 19 T cell receptor beta chains below, sequenced in a study of control samples from healthy donors and cancer patients. TCRdb's table, derived via immunoSEQ multiplex PCR, lists solely in-frame clones and lacks some. The table has under 450,000 clones, 80% to 95% seen once. The material sequenced was PBMCs. Receptors were obtained from a man aged 40-55 years with head and neck cancer.

V gene TRBV3-1 (or the pseudogene TRBV3-2) combines with J gene TRBJ2-3, with TRBD2 matching 10 bases. V shed 3 bases and J 1 base; nucleotides not matched to a gene: 1. Germline assignment: CDR1 LGHDT and CDR2 YNNKEL (reference sequence). CDR3 length: 15 amino acids. Written as DNA, the CDR3 is TGTGCCAGCAGCCAGAGCGGGAGGGGCACAGATACGCAGTATTTT. Amino acid sequence: CASSQSGRGTDTQYF.

The V and J genes are TRBV5-4 and TRBJ2-3; TRBD2 agrees at 10 bases. J gave up 1 base and V 5 bases, and 4 bases lay outside the gene matches. CDR3 length: 15 residues. CDR1 and CDR2 from the germline V gene are SGHNT and YYREEE (reference sequence). CDR3 DNA: TGTGCCAGCAGTTTAGGGACTAGCGGCACAGATACGCAGTATTTT. This sequence encodes CASSLGTSGTDTQYF.

V is TRBV5-1 and J is TRBJ2-5, with 10 nucleotides matching TRBD2. This CDR3 contains 15 residues. Losses at the gene ends were 2 bases for V and 2 bases for J; bases not matched to a gene: 3. Germline assignment: CDR1 SGHRS and CDR2 YFSETQ. The CDR3 nucleotides are TGCGCCAGCAGCTTACTAGCGGGAACACAAGAGACCCAGTACTTC. Encoded protein: CASSLLAGTQETQYF.

About this clone: An end of the junction does not agree with germline; a read error may underlie this. The rearrangement uses TRBV11-2 and TRBJ1-6; TRBD1 matches at 8 bases. Germline CDR1 SGHAT, CDR2 FQNNGV. The CDR3 length is 14 residues. Here the CDR3 DNA reads TGTGCCACCAGCGGACAGGGAAATAATTCACCCCTCCACTTT. Translated: CATSGQGNNSPLHF.

The J gene is TRBJ1-3, the V gene TRBV7-2, with TRBD1 identical over 8 bases. Trimming at V came to 2 bases and at J to 3 bases, leaving 12 bases not matched to a gene. CDR3 size: 18 residues. The germline V gene encodes CDR1 SGHTA and CDR2 FQGNSA. CDR3 coding DNA: TGTGCCAGCAGCTTAACCCCGGGCCAGGGGGCGTATGGAAACACCATATATTTT. It translates to CASSLTPGQGAYGNTIYF.

J is TRBJ2-7 and V is TRBV28, with D maybe TRBD1 (6 bases). The CDR3 length is 16 residues. V was shortened by 6 bases and J by 2 bases, with 20 bases between the two germline ends. Germline values: CDR1 MDHEN, CDR2 SYDVKM. DNA for the CDR3: TGTGCCAGCAGCTCTCCGTACACACAGGGTACCTACGAGCAGTACTTC. Translated, it gives CASSSPYTQGTYEQYF. Using reference TRBV28 and TRBJ2-7 for the parts outside the CDR3, the full variable domain is DVKVTQSSRYLVKRTGEKVFLECVQDMDHENMFWYRQDPGLGLRLIYFSYDVKMKEKGDIPEGYSVSREKKERFSLILESASTNQTSMYLCASSSPYTQGTYEQYFGPGTRLTVT.

The rearrangement links TRBV9 to TRBJ2-1, with 13 bases matching TRBD2. V shed 4 bases and J 4 bases; nucleotides not matched to a gene: 14. In germline, CDR1 is SGDLS, CDR2 YYNGEE. The length of the CDR3 is 19 residues. The CDR3 sequence is CASSLGTSGTRSEYNEQFF. In DNA form, the CDR3 reads TGTGCCAGCAGCCTGGGGACTAGCGGGACCCGCTCCGAGTACAATGAGCAGTTCTTC.

The chain recombines TRBV9 with TRBJ1-2; the D is unclear. The length of the CDR3 is 17 residues. CDR1 and CDR2 (germline): SGDLS, YYNGEE. V dropped 0 bases and J dropped 4 bases, with 19 bases sitting between them. The DNA of the CDR3 is TGTGCCAGCAGCGTAGGGGCCTTCAGTAACCGGGGCTATGGCTACACCTTC. This translates into CASSVGAFSNRGYGYTF.

The V and J genes are TRBV9 and TRBJ1-1, with 7 bases that match TRBD1. Unmatched junction bases numbered 8, after V lost 5 bases and J lost 1 base. The CDR3 spans 15 residues. Germline CDR1 is SGDLS and CDR2 is YYNGEE. This chain's CDR3 is CASSATGERNTEAFF. The CDR3 nucleotides read TGTGCCAGCAGTGCAACAGGGGAGAGGAACACTGAAGCTTTCTTT. Variable domain in full (rest from reference TRBV9 and TRBJ1-1): DSGVTQTPKHLITATGQRVTLRCSPRSGDLSVYWYQQSLDQGLQFLIQYYNGEERAKGNILERFSAQQFPDLHSELNLSSLELGDSALYFCASSATGERNTEAFFGQGTRLTVV.

The rearrangement links TRBV3-1 (or the pseudogene TRBV3-2) to TRBJ2-7; TRBD1 aligns across 9 bases. Germline CDR1 LGHDT, CDR2 YNNKEL (reference sequence). This CDR3 has 15 residues. The V and J ends lost 1 base and 5 bases, in that order; junction bases with no gene match: 6. CDR3: CASSQGGQGTHEQYF. CDR3 nucleotides: TGTGCCAGCAGCCAAGGGGGACAGGGAACCCACGAGCAGTACTTC.

The rearrangement links TRBV6-1 to TRBJ1-1, with 7 positions matching TRBD1. Germline V gives CDR1 MNHNS, CDR2 SASEGT. V lost 2 bases and J lost 3; bases outside the gene matches: 6. The CDR3 runs to 15 residues. CDR3 region: CASSERKGADTEAFF. DNA of the CDR3: TGTGCCAGCAGTGAAAGGAAGGGGGCCGACACTGAAGCTTTCTTT.

This chain uses TRBV30 with TRBJ2-3, with TRBD1 matching 8 bases. This CDR3 comprises 15 residues. The germline CDR1 and CDR2 sequences are GTSNPN and SVGIG (reference sequence). Losses at the gene ends were 3 bases for V and 0 bases for J; bases not matched to a gene: 5. CDR3 DNA: TGTGCCTGGAGCGGCACAGGGGGAAGCACAGATACGCAGTATTTT. Amino acids: CAWSGTGGSTDTQYF.

The V and J genes are TRBV2 and TRBJ2-5; no clear D gene. CDR1 is SNHLY and CDR2 is FYNNEI in the germline V gene. Trimming removed 1 base from V and 4 bases from J, with 7 bases in between. This CDR3 comprises 13 residues. The DNA for the CDR3 is TGTGCCAGCAGTGAAGGAATACCAGAGACCCAGTACTTC. Protein: CASSEGIPETQYF.

The gene calls are TRBV30 and TRBJ1-2, with D maybe TRBD1 (5 bases). The CDR3 has 11 residues. The germline gives CDR1 GTSNPN, CDR2 SVGIG (reference sequence). CDR3 in amino acids: CGGAQESGYTF. DNA of the CDR3: TGTGGTGGGGCGCAGGAGAGTGGCTACACCTTC.

The genes are TRBV12-3 or TRBV12-4 and TRBJ2-4, with D unresolved. The CDR3 length is 13 residues. The V end was cut by 2 bases, the J end by 6 bases, with 8 bases between. The CDR3 nucleotides read TGTGCCAGCAGTTTATCTGTCTCAAACATTCAGTACTTC. Encoded protein: CASSLSVSNIQYF.

This chain joins TRBV13 and TRBJ1-1, with D hard to call. V was trimmed by 5 bases and J by 11 bases, leaving 12 bases between them. This CDR3 is 11 amino acids long. CDR1 and CDR2 from the germline V gene are PRHDT and FYEKMQ (reference sequence). CDR3 loop: CASSGPSEAFF. Written as DNA, the CDR3 is TGTGCCAGCAGCGGGCCCTCGGAGGCTTTCTTT.

V gene TRBV21-1 combines with J gene TRBJ2-7; TRBD1 reflects the table's D call only, with no check against the DNA. TRBV21-1 is marked as a pseudogene. The CDR3 is made up of 15 amino acids. The CDR3 DNA sequence: TGTGCCAGCAGCAAACGAGGGGGCGACTCCTACGAGCAGTACTTC. This codes for CASSKRGGDSYEQYF.

This CDR3 is CAISEARLAGGHGNEQFF. The CDR3 nucleotides read TGTGCCATCAGTGAGGCGCGACTAGCGGGGGGGCATGGTAATGAGCAGTTCTTC. The rearrangement joins TRBV10-3 to TRBJ2-1; TRBD2 matches at 14 bases. Trimming cost V 2 bases and J 7 bases; bases outside gene matches: 10. Germline CDR1 reads ENHRY; CDR2 reads SYGVKD. This CDR3 spans 18 amino acids.

The chain carries TRBV10-2 and TRBJ2-5; tentatively, D is TRBD1 or TRBD2 (6 bases each). Germline-derived CDR1 and CDR2 are WSHSY and SAAADI. The V end was cut by 6 bases, the J end by 5 bases, with 13 bases between. The CDR3 loop spans 13 amino acids. In DNA, the CDR3 is TGCGCCAGCAGCCGGGGGCGGGTGGAGACCCAGTACTTC. This codes for CASSRGRVETQYF.